A single sample is the source of the 16 T cell receptor beta chains below, sequenced in a study of CD8 T cells in Susac syndrome. Random hexamers were used to reverse transcribe the RNA input (about 0.45 to 1 ug). TCRdb itself ran the immunoSEQ multiplex PCR reads through MiXCR, one entry per CDR3 protein. The profile shows around 170,000 distinct CDR3 sequences, approximately 95% of them singletons. The source material was CD8+ T cells from PBMCs. The origin of the receptors is a human donor with Susac syndrome.

The chain joins TRBV20-1 to TRBJ2-7; D is unresolved. Deletions cut 4 bases from V and 3 bases from J, with 13 bases between. Germline CDR1 is DFQATT and CDR2 is SNEGSKA (reference sequence). The CDR3 covers 13 residues. CDR3 region: CSAILTGFYEQYF. Here the CDR3 DNA reads TGCAGTGCTATCCTCACTGGATTCTACGAGCAGTACTTC.

This clonotype came up once. The chain recombines TRBV7-9 with TRBJ1-5; D is undetermined. The germline V gene encodes CDR1 SEHNR and CDR2 FQNEAQ (reference sequence). The germline V and J ends were trimmed by 5 bases and 3 bases, with 20 bases remaining between them. The CDR3 is made up of 17 amino acids. The DNA of the CDR3 is TGTGCCAGCAGCCCAGAGGGAGGGCAAGGTCCCAATCAGCCCCAGCATTTT. It yields the protein CASSPEGGQGPNQPQHF.

The chain employs TRBV7-9 and TRBJ2-5; D remains ambiguous. CDR3 length: 14 amino acids. Germline CDR1 SEHNR, CDR2 FQNEAQ (reference sequence). The V end lost 1 base, the J end lost 4 bases, and 10 bases lay between the germline ends. CDR3: CASSLDRERETQYF. CDR3 nucleotide sequence: TGTGCCAGCAGCTTAGACCGCGAGCGAGAGACCCAGTACTTC.

The chain is built from TRBV11-2 and TRBJ2-5, with D maybe TRBD2 (7 bases). The CDR3 has 19 amino acids. V was pared by 4 bases and J by 0 bases, with 24 bases between. Germline V gene lookup returns CDR1 SGHAT and CDR2 FQNNGV. The CDR3 sequence is CASSSGGAGAREDQETQYF. The CDR3 DNA sequence: TGTGCCAGCAGCTCCGGGGGTGCGGGGGCACGGGAGGACCAAGAGACCCAGTACTTC.

The V call is TRBV3-1, the J call TRBJ1-2; no reliable D call. The CDR3 totals 12 residues. Trimming cost V 3 bases and J 4 bases, with 6 bases left between them. Looked up from germline, CDR1 is LGHDT and CDR2 is YNNKEL (reference sequence). Written as DNA, the CDR3 is TGTGCCAGCAGCCAGGAACCCTATGGCTACACCTTC. Amino acids: CASSQEPYGYTF.

The genes are TRBV27 and TRBJ1-2; perhaps TRBD1 as D (5 bases). Germline CDR1 MNHEY, CDR2 SMNVEV (reference sequence). V lost 5 bases and J 7 bases, leaving 14 bases between the germline ends. There are 13 residues in the CDR3. As DNA, the CDR3 is TGTGCCAGCAGTCCGCAGGGTCCCTCTGGCTACACCTTC. It codes for CASSPQGPSGYTF.

V usage is TRBV11-2 and J usage is TRBJ2-1, with D possibly TRBD1 on 6 matching bases. Trimming stripped 3 bases from V and 8 bases from J, with 17 bases between. CDR1 and CDR2 (germline): SGHAT, FQNNGV. This CDR3 comprises 15 residues. CDR3 coding DNA: TGTGCCAGCAGCTTCTTACAGGGTCTTAACGATGAGCAGTTCTTC. Its protein is CASSFLQGLNDEQFF.

V gene TRBV9 combines with J gene TRBJ2-7; unclear D gene. Trimming took off 5 bases at V and 0 bases at J, with 12 bases between the two ends. Per the germline V gene, CDR1 is SGDLS and CDR2 is YYNGEE. The length of the CDR3 is 14 residues. The CDR3 nucleotides are TGTGCCAGCAGTCCTTCTCAGTTCTCCTACGAGCAGTACTTC. Translation gives CASSPSQFSYEQYF. Full variable domain (rest looked up from reference TRBV9 and TRBJ2-7): DSGVTQTPKHLITATGQRVTLRCSPRSGDLSVYWYQQSLDQGLQFLIQYYNGEERAKGNILERFSAQQFPDLHSELNLSSLELGDSALYFCASSPSQFSYEQYFGPGTRLTVT.

The chain employs TRBV28 and TRBJ1-1, with 7 bases matching TRBD1. The CDR3 extends over 16 amino acids. Germline CDR1 and CDR2: MDHEN and SYDVKM. The ends lost 2 bases at V and 4 bases at J; junction bases unmatched: 10. The CDR3 DNA follows: TGTGCCAGCAGTTTAAAGAGGAGGGGGCAGGGCACTGAAGCTTTCTTT. It encodes CASSLKRRGQGTEAFF.

The chain combines TRBV13 with TRBJ2-3; D may be TRBD1 (5 bases). Deletions cut 0 bases from V and 6 bases from J, with 13 bases between. Germline-derived CDR1 and CDR2 are PRHDT and FYEKMQ (reference sequence). There are 15 residues in the CDR3. In DNA, the CDR3 is TGTGCCAGCAGCTTAGGCGCGCGGAAGGGGGATACGCAGTATTTT. Translation: CASSLGARKGDTQYF.

The chain links TRBV6-6 to TRBJ1-4; unclear D gene. The germline V gene has CDR1 MNHNY and CDR2 SVGAGI (reference sequence). This CDR3 contains 13 residues. V was cut by 3 bases and J by 3 bases, with 5 bases left in between. The CDR3 protein is CASSYGANEKLFF. Here the CDR3 DNA reads TGTGCCAGCAGTTATGGGGCTAATGAAAAACTGTTTTTT.

The chain uses TRBV29-1 and TRBJ1-1; unclear D gene. Per germline, CDR1 SQVTM and CDR2 ANQGSEA. V was trimmed by 2 bases and J by 0 bases, leaving 10 bases between them. The CDR3 loop spans 14 amino acids. CDR3 region: CSVEQRLVNTEAFF. Written as DNA, the CDR3 is TGCAGCGTTGAACAACGGTTGGTGAACACTGAAGCTTTCTTT.

This chain uses TRBV28 with TRBJ2-1; tentative D call: TRBD2 (6 bases). CDR1 MDHEN and CDR2 SYDVKM come from the germline V gene. The CDR3 has 14 residues. With 3 bases removed from V and 7 bases from J, the gap between germline ends came to 13 bases. In DNA, the CDR3 is TGTGCCAGCAGTTTCTCGGTGGGGACTAATGAGCAGTTCTTC. Residues: CASSFSVGTNEQFF. Together with reference TRBV28 and TRBJ2-1, the CDR3 gives the full variable domain: DVKVTQSSRYLVKRTGEKVFLECVQDMDHENMFWYRQDPGLGLRLIYFSYDVKMKEKGDIPEGYSVSREKKERFSLILESASTNQTSMYLCASSFSVGTNEQFFGPGTRLTVL.

V usage is TRBV5-6 and J usage is TRBJ1-1, with D perhaps matching TRBD1 (5 bases). The CDR3 contains 15 residues. V was clipped by 4 bases and J by 1 base, with 14 bases between them. Germline lookup yields CDR1 SGHDT and CDR2 YYEEEE. The CDR3 sequence: CASSPNPQANTEAFF. The CDR3 nucleotides are TGTGCCAGCAGCCCAAACCCACAGGCGAACACTGAAGCTTTCTTT.

The J gene is TRBJ1-1, the V gene TRBV6-6; D is unclear. The CDR3 contains 13 residues. V gave up 1 base and J gave up 1 base, with 4 bases separating them. The germline gives CDR1 MNHNY, CDR2 SVGAGI (reference sequence). This CDR3 is CASSYLENTEAFF. CDR3 in DNA: TGTGCCAGCAGTTACTTGGAGAACACTGAAGCTTTCTTT.

The chain employs TRBV7-9 and TRBJ1-1, with no clear D. Germline V gene data show CDR1 as SEHNR and CDR2 as FQNEAQ (reference sequence). Trimming took off 4 bases at V and 6 bases at J, with 12 bases between the two ends. The CDR3 contains 13 residues. The CDR3 spells CASSYTSDAEAFF. The CDR3, as DNA: TGTGCCAGCAGCTACACCAGCGACGCTGAAGCTTTCTTT.